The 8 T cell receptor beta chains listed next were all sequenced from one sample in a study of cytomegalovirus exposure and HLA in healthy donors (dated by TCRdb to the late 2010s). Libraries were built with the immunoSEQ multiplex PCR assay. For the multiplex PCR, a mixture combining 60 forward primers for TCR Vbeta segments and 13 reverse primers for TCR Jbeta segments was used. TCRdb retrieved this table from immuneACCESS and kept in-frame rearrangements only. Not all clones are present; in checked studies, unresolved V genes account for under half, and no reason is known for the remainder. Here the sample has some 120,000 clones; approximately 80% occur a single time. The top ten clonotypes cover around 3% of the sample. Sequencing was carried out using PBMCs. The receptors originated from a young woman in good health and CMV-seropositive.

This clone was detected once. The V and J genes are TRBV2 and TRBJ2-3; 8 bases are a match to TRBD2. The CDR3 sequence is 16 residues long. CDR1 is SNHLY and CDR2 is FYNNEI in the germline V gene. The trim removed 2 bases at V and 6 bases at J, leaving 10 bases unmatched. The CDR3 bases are TGTGCCAGCAGTGAATTGGTAGCGGGATCTTTGGATACGCAGTATTTT. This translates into CASSELVAGSLDTQYF.

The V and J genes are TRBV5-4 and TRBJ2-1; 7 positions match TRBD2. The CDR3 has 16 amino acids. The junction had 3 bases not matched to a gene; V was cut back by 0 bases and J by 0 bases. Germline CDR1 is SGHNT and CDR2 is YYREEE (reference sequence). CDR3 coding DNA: TGTGCCAGCAGCTTGGGGGCGGGAGTCTCCTACAATGAGCAGTTCTTC. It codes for CASSLGAGVSYNEQFF.

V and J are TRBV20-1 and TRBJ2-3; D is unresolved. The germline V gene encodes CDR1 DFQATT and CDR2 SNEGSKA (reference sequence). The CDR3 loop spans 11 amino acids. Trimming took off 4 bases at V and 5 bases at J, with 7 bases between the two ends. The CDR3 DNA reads TGCAGTGCTAAGAGTCGAGATACGCAGTATTTT. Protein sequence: CSAKSRDTQYF.

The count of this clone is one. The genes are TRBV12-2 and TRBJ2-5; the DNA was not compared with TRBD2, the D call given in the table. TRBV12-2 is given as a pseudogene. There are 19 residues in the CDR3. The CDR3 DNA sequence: TGTGCAAGTCGCTTCTTGATGGGGACTAGCGGGAGTACTGCAGAGACCCAGTACTTC. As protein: CASRFLMGTSGSTAETQYF.

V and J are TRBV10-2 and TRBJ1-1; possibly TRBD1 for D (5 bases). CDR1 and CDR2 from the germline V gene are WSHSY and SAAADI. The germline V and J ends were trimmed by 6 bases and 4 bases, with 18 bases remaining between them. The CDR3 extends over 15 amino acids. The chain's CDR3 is CASSGKGPDATEAFF. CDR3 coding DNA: TGCGCCAGCAGCGGTAAGGGGCCGGACGCCACTGAAGCTTTCTTT.

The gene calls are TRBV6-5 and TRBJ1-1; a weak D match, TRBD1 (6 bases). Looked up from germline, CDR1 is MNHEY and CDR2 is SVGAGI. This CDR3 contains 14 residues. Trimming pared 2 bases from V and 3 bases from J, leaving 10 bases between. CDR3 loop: CASSYLGADTEAFF. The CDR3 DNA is TGTGCCAGCAGTTACCTGGGGGCGGACACTGAAGCTTTCTTT.

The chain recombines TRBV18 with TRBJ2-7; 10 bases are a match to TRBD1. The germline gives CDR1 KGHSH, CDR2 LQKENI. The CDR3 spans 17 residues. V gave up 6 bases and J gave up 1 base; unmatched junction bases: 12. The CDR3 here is CASSQSGTGDLSYEQYF. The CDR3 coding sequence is TGTGCCAGCTCTCAATCTGGGACAGGGGATTTATCCTACGAGCAGTACTTC.

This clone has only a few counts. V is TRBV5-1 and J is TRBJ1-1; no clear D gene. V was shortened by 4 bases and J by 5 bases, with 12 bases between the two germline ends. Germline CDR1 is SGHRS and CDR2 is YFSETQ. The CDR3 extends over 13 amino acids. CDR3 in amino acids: CASSVSADTEAFF. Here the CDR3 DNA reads TGCGCCAGCAGCGTTAGTGCGGATACTGAAGCTTTCTTT.